This TCR beta chain was retrieved from a study of control samples from healthy donors and cancer patients. This clone was picked up a small number of times. The V end lost 5 bases, the J end lost 2 bases, and 7 bases lay between the germline ends. This CDR3 is 13 amino acids long. The germline gives CDR1 LGHDT, CDR2 YNNKEL (reference sequence). Using immunoSEQ multiplex PCR, the repertoire was profiled, and TCRdb retains in-frame clones only, with some absent. The table has tens of thousands of clones, 80% seen once. The receptor comes from a man aged 70 or older in good health. This chain uses TRBV3-1 (or the pseudogene TRBV3-2) with TRBJ1-5; D is ambiguous. The sequenced sample was blood. In DNA form, the CDR3 reads TGTGCCAGCAGCGGGAGTGGCAATCAGCCCCAGCATTTT. Translating it yields CASSGSGNQPQHF.